These 10 T cell receptor beta chains share one sample of origin, sequenced in a study of beta chain features in type 1 diabetes. Points from the study as a whole: Within each of all four CD4+ subsets, Type 1 diabetes patients had TCRB CDR3s that were moderately but significantly shorter.

Expressed TCRB transcripts were sequenced, since all the RNA that had been isolated was reverse transcribed. Using immunoSEQ multiplex PCR, the repertoire was profiled, and TCRdb retains in-frame clones only, with some absent. The top ten clones hold over 0.015% of a sample with a few hundred thousand clones, 14% of them seen once. The antigens for these receptors are not known. Source material: naive CD4+ T cells from blood. The source is a man aged 25-40 years with type 1 diabetes.

This clone was seen more than once but under ten times. The gene calls are TRBV11-3 and TRBJ2-3, with TRBD2 matching 10 bases. The germline V gene has CDR1 SGHNT and CDR2 YENEEA. CDR3 length equals 16 residues. After removal of 1 base from V and 5 bases from J, the junction contained 6 bases not matched to a gene. The CDR3 nucleotides read TGTGCCAGCAGCTTAGGGCTAGCGGGAGTCAAAGATACGCAGTATTTT. This encodes CASSLGLAGVKDTQYF.

The chain carries TRBV2 and TRBJ2-5; 10 bases are shared with TRBD2. V lost 5 bases and J lost 0; bases outside the gene matches: 3. This CDR3 comprises 15 residues. Per germline, CDR1 SNHLY and CDR2 FYNNEI. CDR3 sequence reads: CASSRLAGYQETQYF. The CDR3 bases are TGTGCCAGCAGTAGACTAGCGGGCTACCAAGAGACCCAGTACTTC.

This clone was seen a few times. The V call is TRBV9, the J call TRBJ2-1, with TRBD2 matching 11 bases. Per germline, CDR1 SGDLS and CDR2 YYNGEE. The CDR3 spans 16 residues. With V trimmed by 4 bases and J by 7 bases, 10 bases remained unmatched. This chain's CDR3 is CASSPGTSGFSNEQFF. The DNA of the CDR3 is TGTGCCAGCAGCCCAGGGACTAGCGGATTCAGTAATGAGCAGTTCTTC. The whole variable domain, remainder taken from reference TRBV9 and TRBJ2-1, is DSGVTQTPKHLITATGQRVTLRCSPRSGDLSVYWYQQSLDQGLQFLIQYYNGEERAKGNILERFSAQQFPDLHSELNLSSLELGDSALYFCASSPGTSGFSNEQFFGPGTRLTVL.

Notes on this clone: Mismatch with germline at one junction end may stem from a read error. The chain uses TRBV19 and TRBJ2-1; D is undetermined. The germline CDR1 and CDR2 sequences are LNHDA and SQIVND (reference sequence). CDR3 size: 15 residues. CDR3 in amino acids: CASTDGSGSFNEQFF. CDR3 nucleotide sequence: TGTGCCAGTACTGACGGGTCCGGCTCCTTCAATGAGCAGTTCTTC.

Only a few counts were recorded for this clone. V usage is TRBV4-2 and J usage is TRBJ2-3, with TRBD2 matching 15 bases. Germline V lookup: CDR1 LGHNA, CDR2 YNFKEQ. The CDR3 runs to 18 residues. Trimming at V came to 3 bases and at J to 0 bases, leaving 4 bases not matched to a gene. CDR3: CASSQSGTSGRSTDTQYF. In DNA, the CDR3 is TGTGCCAGCAGCCAGTCCGGGACTAGCGGGAGGAGCACAGATACGCAGTATTTT.

The CDR3 is CASSSQGTSSNEQFF. The CDR3 region has the DNA TGTGCCAGCAGTAGCCAGGGGACTAGCAGCAATGAGCAGTTCTTC. This chain joins TRBV28 and TRBJ2-1, with 9 bases identical to TRBD2. The V gene end was trimmed by 5 bases and the J gene end by 6 bases; junction bases not matched to a gene: 8. Looked up from germline, CDR1 is MDHEN and CDR2 is SYDVKM. This CDR3 spans 15 amino acids.

This clone has only a few counts. The chain links TRBV18 to TRBJ2-1, with TRBD2 matching 16 bases. V was pared by 2 bases and J by 10 bases, with 2 bases of the junction left unmatched. This CDR3 has 15 residues. Germline V lookup: CDR1 KGHSH, CDR2 LQKENI. The DNA for the CDR3 is TGTGCCAGCTCACCAGGGACTAGCGGGAGGGTCGAGCAGTTCTTC. This translates into CASSPGTSGRVEQFF.

This clone was observed a handful of times. The CDR3 is CATSRDRADTQYF. The CDR3 DNA is TGTGCCACCAGCAGAGATAGAGCAGATACGCAGTATTTT. J is TRBJ2-3 and V is TRBV15, with D unclear. The CDR3 is 13 residues long. Germline V gene lookup returns CDR1 LNHNV and CDR2 YYDKDF (reference sequence). V was trimmed by 0 bases and J by 4 bases, leaving 5 bases between them. Combining the CDR3 with reference TRBV15 and TRBJ2-3 gives the whole variable domain DAMVIQNPRYQVTQFGKPVTLSCSQTLNHNVMYWYQQKSSQAPKLLFHYYDKDFNNEADTPDNFQSRRPNTSFCFLDIRSPGLGDTAMYLCATSRDRADTQYFGPGTRLTVL.

This clone was recorded a few times. V is TRBV6-5 and J is TRBJ2-7; TRBD2 aligns across 12 bases. The CDR3 runs to 15 residues. V gave up 4 bases and J gave up 2 bases; unmatched junction bases: 3. In germline, CDR1 is MNHEY, CDR2 SVGAGI. The CDR3 DNA sequence: TGTGCCAGCAGTTTGACTAGCGGGAGCCCCTACGAGCAGTACTTC. Translation: CASSLTSGSPYEQYF.

V gene TRBV19 combines with J gene TRBJ2-1, with TRBD2 matching over 7 bases. This CDR3 spans 14 amino acids. The V segment lost 8 bases and the J segment 6 bases; nucleotides outside the gene matches: 10. Germline CDR1 reads LNHDA; CDR2 reads SQIVND (reference sequence). CDR3 sequence: CASCVMAGANEQFF. The CDR3 DNA reads as TGTGCCAGTTGCGTAATGGCGGGAGCCAATGAGCAGTTCTTC.